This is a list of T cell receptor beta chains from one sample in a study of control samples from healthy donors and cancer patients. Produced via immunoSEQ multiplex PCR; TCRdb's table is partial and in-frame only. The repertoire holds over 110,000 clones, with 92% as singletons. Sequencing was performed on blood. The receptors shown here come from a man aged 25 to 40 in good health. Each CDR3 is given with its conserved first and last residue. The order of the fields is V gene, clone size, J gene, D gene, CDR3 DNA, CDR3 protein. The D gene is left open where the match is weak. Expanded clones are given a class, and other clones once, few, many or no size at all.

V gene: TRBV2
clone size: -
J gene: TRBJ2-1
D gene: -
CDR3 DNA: TGTGCCAGCAGGGCAGGTCTCTCCTACAATGAGCAGTTCTTC
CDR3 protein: CASRAGLSYNEQFF

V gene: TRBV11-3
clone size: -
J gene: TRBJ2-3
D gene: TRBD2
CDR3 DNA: TGTGCCAGCAGCTTAGAGACTAGCGGGAGGCTCGGCACAGATACGCAGTATTTT
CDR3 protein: CASSLETSGRLGTDTQYF

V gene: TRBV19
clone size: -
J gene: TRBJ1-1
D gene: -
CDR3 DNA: TGTGCCAGTAGTATCGTCAGGGTTGGCACTGAAGCTTTCTTT
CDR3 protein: CASSIVRVGTEAFF

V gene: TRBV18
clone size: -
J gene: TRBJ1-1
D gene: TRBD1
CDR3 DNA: TGTGCCAGCTCACCGATTGACAGGGCTGAAGCTTTCTTT
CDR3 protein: CASSPIDRAEAFF

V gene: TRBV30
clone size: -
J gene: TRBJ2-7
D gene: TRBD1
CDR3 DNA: TGTGCCTGGAGTGTAGGGGACAGGGTTCACGAGCAGTACTTC
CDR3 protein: CAWSVGDRVHEQYF

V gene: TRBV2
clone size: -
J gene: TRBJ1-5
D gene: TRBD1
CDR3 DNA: TGTGCCAGCAGTCTACAGGGGGAAGGAAGCAATCAGCCCCAGCATTTT
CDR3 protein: CASSLQGEGSNQPQHF

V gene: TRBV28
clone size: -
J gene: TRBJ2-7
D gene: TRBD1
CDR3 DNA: TGTGCCAGCAGGATAAGCCGGGACAGCTCCTACGAGCAGTACTTC
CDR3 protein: CASRISRDSSYEQYF

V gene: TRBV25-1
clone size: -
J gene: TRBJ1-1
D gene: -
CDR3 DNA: TGTGCCAGCAGTGAAATCGGGGTGGAGGACACTGAAGCTTTCTTT
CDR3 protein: CASSEIGVEDTEAFF

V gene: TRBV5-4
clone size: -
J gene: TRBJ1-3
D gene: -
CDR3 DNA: TGTGCCAGCAGCCCGGACAGAAGCTTCTCTGGAAACACCATATATTTT
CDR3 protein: CASSPDRSFSGNTIYF

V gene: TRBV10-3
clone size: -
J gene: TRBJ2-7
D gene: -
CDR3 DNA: TGTGCCATAGGTAGTGGACAGACCTACGAGCAGTACTTC
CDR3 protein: CAIGSGQTYEQYF

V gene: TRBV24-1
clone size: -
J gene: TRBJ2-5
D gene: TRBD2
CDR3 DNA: TGTGCCACCAGTGATTACCGGGAGGGGGGCGGAGAGACCCAGTACTTC
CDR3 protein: CATSDYREGGGETQYF

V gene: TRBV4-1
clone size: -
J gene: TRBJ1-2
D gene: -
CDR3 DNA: TGCGCCAGCAGCCCGCGGGGTTCTAACTATGGCTACACCTTC
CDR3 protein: CASSPRGSNYGYTF

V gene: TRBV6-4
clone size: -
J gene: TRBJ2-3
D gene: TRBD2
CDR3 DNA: TGTGCCAGCAGTGCGCGGGGGGGCGCAGATACGCAGTATTTT
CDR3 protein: CASSARGGADTQYF

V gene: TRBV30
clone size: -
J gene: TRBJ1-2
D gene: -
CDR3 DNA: TGTGCCTGGAGTCTTAGGGGGGGTAGTGGCTACACCTTC
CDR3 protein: CAWSLRGGSGYTF

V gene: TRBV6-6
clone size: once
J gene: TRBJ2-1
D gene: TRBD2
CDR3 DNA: TGTGCCAGCGGGACTAGCGGGAGGGATGAGCAGTTCTTC
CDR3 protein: CASGTSGRDEQFF

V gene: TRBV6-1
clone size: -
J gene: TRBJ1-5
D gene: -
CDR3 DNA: TGTGCCAGCAGTGAAGCGAGAACAGGGTTTCAGCCCCAGCATTTT
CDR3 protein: CASSEARTGFQPQHF

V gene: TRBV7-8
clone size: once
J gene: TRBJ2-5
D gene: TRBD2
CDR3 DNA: TGTGCCAGCGGAGGGCGGGAGGGGAGCCACCAAGAGACCCAGTACTTC
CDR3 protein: CASGGREGSHQETQYF

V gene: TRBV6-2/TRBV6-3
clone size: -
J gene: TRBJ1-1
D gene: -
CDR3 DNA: TGTGCCAGCAGTTACCCGCCGGGGGGGCGCAAGGGAACTGAAGCTTTCTTT
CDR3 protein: CASSYPPGGRKGTEAFF

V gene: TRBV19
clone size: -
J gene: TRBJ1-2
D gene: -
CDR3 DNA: TGTGCCAGTAGGCACAGGGCGGACTATGGCTACACCTTC
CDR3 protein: CASRHRADYGYTF

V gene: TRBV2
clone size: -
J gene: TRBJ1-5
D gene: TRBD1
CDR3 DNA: TGTGCCAGCACTCGGGACAGGGGAGAATCAGAACCCCAGCATTTT
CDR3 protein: CASTRDRGESEPQHF

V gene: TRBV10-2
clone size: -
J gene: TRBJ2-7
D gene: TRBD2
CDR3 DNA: TGCGCCAGCAGTGAGTCTAGCGGGATTGCCTACGAGCAGTACTTC
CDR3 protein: CASSESSGIAYEQYF

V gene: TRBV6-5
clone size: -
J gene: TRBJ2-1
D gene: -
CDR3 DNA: TGTGCCAGCAGTTACACCGGGAGCTCCTACAATGAGCAGTTCTTC
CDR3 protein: CASSYTGSSYNEQFF

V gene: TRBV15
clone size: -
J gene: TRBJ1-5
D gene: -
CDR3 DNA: TGTGCCACCAGCAGAGCGAGTGGGGAACAGGGCCAGCATTTT
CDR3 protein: CATSRASGEQGQHF

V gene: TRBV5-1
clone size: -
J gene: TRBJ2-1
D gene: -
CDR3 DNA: TGCGCCAGCAGCTTGGCCGGGCCCGGAGGGGGCTACAATGAGCAGTTCTTC
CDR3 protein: CASSLAGPGGGYNEQFF

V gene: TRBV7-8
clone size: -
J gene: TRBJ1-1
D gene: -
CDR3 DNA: TGTGCCAGCGGTGGCGGGGGTTTGAACACTGAAGCTTTCTTT
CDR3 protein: CASGGGGLNTEAFF

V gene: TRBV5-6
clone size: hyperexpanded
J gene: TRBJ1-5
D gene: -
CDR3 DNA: TGTGCCAGCAGCTTGGGGAATTCGGGCAATCAGCCCCAGCATTTT
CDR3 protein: CASSLGNSGNQPQHF

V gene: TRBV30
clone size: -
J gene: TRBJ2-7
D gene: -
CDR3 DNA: TGTGCCTGGAGTGTGTTAGGAGCTTCACGAAAGCAGTACTTC
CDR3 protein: CAWSVLGASRKQYF

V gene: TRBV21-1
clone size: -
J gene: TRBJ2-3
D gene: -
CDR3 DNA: TGTGCCAGCAACAACCCCAGGGAGGGTTGCACAGATACGCAGTATTTT
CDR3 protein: CASNNPREGCTDTQYF

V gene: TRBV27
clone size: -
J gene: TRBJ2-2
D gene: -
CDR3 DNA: TGTGCCAGCATTCACAGGAACACCGGGGAGCTGTTTTTT
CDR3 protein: CASIHRNTGELFF

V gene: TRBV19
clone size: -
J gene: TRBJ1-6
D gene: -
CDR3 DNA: TGTGCCAGTAGTATCAGACGAACGGGGGGCTATAATTCACCCCTCCACTTT
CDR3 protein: CASSIRRTGGYNSPLHF

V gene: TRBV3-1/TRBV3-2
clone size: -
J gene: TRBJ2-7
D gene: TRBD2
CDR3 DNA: TGTGCCAGCAGCCTAGGACTAGCGGGAGTGCACGAGCAGTACTTC
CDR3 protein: CASSLGLAGVHEQYF

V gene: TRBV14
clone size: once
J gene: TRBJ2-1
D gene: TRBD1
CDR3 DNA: TGTGCCAGCAGCCAACTACCGGGACAGGGGGGAGGTGGGGGCTACAATGAGCAGTTCTTC
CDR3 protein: CASSQLPGQGGGGGYNEQFF

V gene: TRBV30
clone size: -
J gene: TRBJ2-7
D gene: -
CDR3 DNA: TGTGCCTGGAGCGCAGGGAACGGGTACGAGCAGTACTTC
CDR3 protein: CAWSAGNGYEQYF

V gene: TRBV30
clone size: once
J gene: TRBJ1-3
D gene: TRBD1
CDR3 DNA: TGTGCCTGGAGCATCGGGACAGGGGGGTTCGGAAACACCATATATTTT
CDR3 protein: CAWSIGTGGFGNTIYF

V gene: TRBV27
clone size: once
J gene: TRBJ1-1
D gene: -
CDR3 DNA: TGTGCCAGCAGTTTATCTGTACAGCAGAACACTGAAGCTTTCTTT
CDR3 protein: CASSLSVQQNTEAFF

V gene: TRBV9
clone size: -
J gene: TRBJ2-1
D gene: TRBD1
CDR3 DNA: TGTGCCAGCAGCGTAGGTGGGACAGTAACCTACAATGAGCAGTTCTTC
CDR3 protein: CASSVGGTVTYNEQFF

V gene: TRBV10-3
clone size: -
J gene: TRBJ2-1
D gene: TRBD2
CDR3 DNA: TGTGCCATCAGTGAGTCGTTCTTGGAGGGAGGGCAAGTTGAGCAGTTCTTC
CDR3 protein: CAISESFLEGGQVEQFF

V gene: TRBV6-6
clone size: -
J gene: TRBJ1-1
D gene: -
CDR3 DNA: TGTGCCAGCAGTTACGGCGGGGCTGCGAACACTGAAGCTTTCTTT
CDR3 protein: CASSYGGAANTEAFF

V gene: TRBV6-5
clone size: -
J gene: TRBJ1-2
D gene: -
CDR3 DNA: TGTGCCAGCAGTTACTACACAGGAGGGGTCGGAGGCTACACCTTC
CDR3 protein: CASSYYTGGVGGYTF

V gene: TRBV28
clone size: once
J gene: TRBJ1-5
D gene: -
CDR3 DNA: TGTGCCAGCAGTTTAACCGCGCCAGATCAGCCCCAGCATTTT
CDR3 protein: CASSLTAPDQPQHF

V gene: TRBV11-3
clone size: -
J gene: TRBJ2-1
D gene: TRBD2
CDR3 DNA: TGTGCCAGCAGCTTAGTTCGGACTAGCGGGAGACCCCCGGCATATGAGCAGTTCTTC
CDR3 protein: CASSLVRTSGRPPAYEQFF

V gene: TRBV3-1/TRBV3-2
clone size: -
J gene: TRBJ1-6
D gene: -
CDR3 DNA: TGTGCCAGCAGCCAAACGTATCAGGGGAGATGGGGTTCACCCCTCCACTTT
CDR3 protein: CASSQTYQGRWGSPLHF

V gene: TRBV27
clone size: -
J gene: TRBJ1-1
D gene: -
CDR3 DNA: TGTGCCAGCAGTTTATCGGCCATACTATACACTGAAGCTTTCTTT
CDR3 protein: CASSLSAILYTEAFF

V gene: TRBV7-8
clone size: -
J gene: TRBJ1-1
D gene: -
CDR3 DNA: TGTGCCAGCAGCTTAGTGAGGGAAGCCGCTGAAGCTTTCTTT
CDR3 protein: CASSLVREAAEAFF

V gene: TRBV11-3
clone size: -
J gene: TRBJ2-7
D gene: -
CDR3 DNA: TGTGCCAGCAGCTTAAGGGTTCTAACCTCCTACGAGCAGTACTTC
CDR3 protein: CASSLRVLTSYEQYF

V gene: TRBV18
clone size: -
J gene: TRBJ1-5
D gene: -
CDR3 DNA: TGTGCCAGCTCAAGGACAGACAATCAGCCCCAGCATTTT
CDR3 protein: CASSRTDNQPQHF